The source of this T cell receptor beta chain is a study of shared clonotypes between healthy human individuals (dated by TCRdb to the early 2020s). Some background on the complete study: The cohort included three men and a couple of women between 18 and 49 years of age. To estimate repertoire size and how much clonotype sharing occurs between individuals, the study deeply sequenced the blood TCR repertoires of about five healthy adults. Per donor, three plates each were used for CD4 naive and CD4 memory, two for CD8 naive, and one for CD8 memory. To increase sequencing depth and limit assay-specific biases, different laboratories used diverse techniques to prepare libraries and sequence TCR repertoires. Each donor's leukapheresis produced roughly between roughly 0.94 and 9.5 billion PBMCs.

Comments on this clone: Its recognized antigen is unknown. No quality values exist for individual bases; no much larger clone is one base distant.

What the authors observed across the whole study: Only blood was sampled, and tissue TCR repertoires likely differ from those in blood. Naive subsets generally had larger estimated clonotype richness than memory subsets. Because the study included only a small number of donors, the genetic and exposure-history diversity represented was limited. Higher generation probabilities were observed for clonotypes shared by all four sorted-subset donors than for non-shared clonotypes. Across a handful of donors, around 5.4% of naive CD4, roughly 3.4% of naive CD8, approximately 2.5% of memory CD4, and roughly 0.41% of memory CD8 clonotypes were shared. Incomplete sequencing was indicated by rarefaction of sorted-subset datasets, despite the large sequencing depth. Based on pairwise subsampling, the degree of clonotype sharing among donors was expected to be affected by sequencing depth.

Donors were healthy HIV-negative adults with no recently reported acute infections or vaccinations. Every donor was a Caucasian adult residing in Nashville, Tennessee, USA. CD4+ T cells were enriched by magnetic negative selection, after which naive cells were positively selected on CD45RA and the negative fraction was taken as the memory subset. Blood was obtained by leukapheresis, after which PBMCs were separated by Ficoll-Histopaque density gradient centrifugation and cryopreserved in liquid nitrogen vapor phase. Analytical flow cytometry was used to check the purity and quantity of each magnetically sorted T cell population. Genomic DNA was isolated from each sorted fraction and quantified by UV absorbance on a Nanodrop 2000c. From the cysteine up to the phenylalanine, the CDR3 has a length of 13 residues. The read is trimmed to its CDR3 DNA, 39 bases read in frame from base 1. In the germline V gene, CDR1 corresponds to MNHEY and CDR2 to SVGAGI. V ends up 5 bases short and J 9 bases short, with an unmatched junction base count of 3.

TCR CDR3 regions were amplified from genomic DNA by multiplex PCR using the deep immunoSEQ assay. For each cell subset, the extracted genomic DNA was distributed evenly across all wells of several immunoSEQ 96-well plates, and each plate served as one replicate. For sorted subsets, each replicate PCR was loaded with approximately 200 ng genomic DNA, equivalent to about 30,000 T cell genomes. Purified libraries were quantified with a Qubit 3.0 fluorometer, sized on a Bioanalyzer 2100, and re-quantified with the KAPA Library Quantification kit. Each immunoSEQ 96-well plate was sequenced on its own single-read 150-cycle Illumina NextSeq 550 flow cell. On the study's bioinformatics: Because only junctional sequences without quality scores were contained in the immunoSEQ output, filtering matching that applied to full-length reads could not be performed. Sequences were annotated with PyIR, a Python wrapper for IgBLAST v1.9, using IMGT germline references to assign V/J genes and CDR3. Any read was removed if the V/J assignment was weak (E-value above 1e-6), the CDR3 was missing, or the read contained stop codons, out-of-frame junctions, or ambiguous translated residues. V3J clonotypes were defined as sequences sharing the same inferred V gene, J gene, and CDR3 amino acid sequence. The percentage overlap between two repertoires was calculated by dividing the number of shared unique clonotypes by the size of the smaller repertoire. Three approaches were used to assess repertoire richness: RTK rarefaction, the Chao1 estimator, and Recon v2.1 estimates of unobserved clonotypes. Generation probabilities for all TCRbeta clonotypes obtained by the gDNA method from a handful of donors were computed using OLGA. In TCRdb, the immuneACCESS table is reduced to in-frame sequences with V and J assigned. These tables do not hold every clone; where another copy was compared, an unresolved V gene accounts for under half, and the others remain unexplained. For V, J and clone size, that table is used; D and trimming come from the DNA. For this sample there are millions of clones; roughly 94% appear just once. 0.13% of the sample is in the top ten clones.

The rearrangement combines TRBV6-5 with TRBJ1-5; TRBD1 lines up with 11 middle nucleotides. The sequencing input was naive CD4+ T cells sorted from blood. The cell subset or site label on this specimen signifies: CD45RA+ positively selected. The sequence came from a man between 18 and 35 years old in good health. CDR3 reads: CASSRDRGGPQHF. The nucleotides are TGTGCCAGCAGTCGGGACAGGGGGGGGCCCCAGCATTTT.